This is a list of T cell receptor beta chains from one sample in a study of human T cells and chemical hapten exposure. TCRdb fed the RACE reads into MiXCR, producing one record per CDR3 protein. The sample shows more than 85,000 distinct CDR3 sequences, approximately 36% of them seen only once. The sequenced sample was whole blood, obtained in connection with sensitization to the hapten diphenylcyclopropenone (DPC). Receptors were obtained from a middle-aged man with alopecia areata. Some clones in this sample may be carry-over from other donors' samples. CDR3s include the opening cysteine and the closing phenylalanine or tryptophan. Only some rows state a clone size, as once, few, many or a class for expanded clones.

TRBV6-5,-,TRBJ2-7,CASSYSRWTSGSHEQYF
TRBV7-9,few,TRBJ2-5,CASSRGEETQYF
TRBV9,-,TRBJ2-3,CASSVGTATSTDTQYF
TRBV12-3/TRBV12-4,few,TRBJ1-1,CASRRQGGRGGEAFF
TRBV2,few,TRBJ1-4,CASSENRGPNEKLFF
TRBV7-9,-,TRBJ2-3,CASSRTGGPAFTDTQYF
TRBV7-9,-,TRBJ2-5,CASSLYLAGGVQETQYF
TRBV24-1,-,TRBJ2-1,CATSDYSGSRGNEQFF
TRBV7-2,-,TRBJ2-1,CASSLDLYNEQFF
TRBV12-3/TRBV12-4,once,TRBJ1-1,CASSLGLQGQNTEAFF
TRBV5-1,-,TRBJ2-3,CASSLGPSGNSDTQYF
TRBV12-3/TRBV12-4,-,TRBJ1-1,CASSPDTANTEAFF
TRBV4-2,-,TRBJ1-3,CASSLGQWNGNTIYF
TRBV12-3/TRBV12-4,-,TRBJ1-5,CASSTTEVSNQPQHF
TRBV5-1,few,TRBJ2-4,CASSLWGTKNIQYF
TRBV24-1,few,TRBJ1-2,CATSGGMNYGYTF
TRBV27,few,TRBJ2-7,CASSLRTSGRSSYEQYF
TRBV2,few,TRBJ2-3,CASSGAFDTPADTQYF
TRBV20-1,few,TRBJ1-2,CSAQSRDRGRLGGYTF
TRBV20-1,-,TRBJ2-3,CSAQAGTDTQYF
TRBV20-1,-,TRBJ2-1,CSARDSAGADHEQFF
TRBV7-6,-,TRBJ1-1,CASSLEGGNMNTEAFF
TRBV10-3,-,TRBJ2-3,CAISDDSTDTQYF
TRBV20-1,-,TRBJ2-2,CSAREGVAGELFF
TRBV19,-,TRBJ2-1,CASNWAGGSNEQFF
TRBV12-3/TRBV12-4,-,TRBJ1-5,CASSFNLAGRGNQPQHF
TRBV18,few,TRBJ2-3,CASSPRITIPDTQYF